The rows below give T cell receptor beta chains drawn from one sample of a study of cytomegalovirus exposure and HLA in healthy donors. The assay was immunoSEQ multiplex PCR, and TCRdb's table has in-frame clones only and misses some. The sample carries under 200,000 clones, 80% to 85% recorded once. Source material: PBMCs. These receptors came from a human donor in good health. Both conserved end residues are part of each CDR3. The D gene is left open where the match is weak. Expanded clones are given a class, and other clones once, few, many or no size at all.

V gene: TRBV5-5
J gene: TRBJ1-2
clone size: NA
D gene: NA
CDR3 protein: CASSFEGVVNYGYTF
CDR3 DNA: TGTGCCAGCAGCTTTGAGGGGGTAGTTAACTATGGCTACACCTTC

V gene: TRBV4-3
J gene: TRBJ1-6
clone size: few
D gene: TRBD1
CDR3 protein: CASSQSTGGLSPLHF
CDR3 DNA: TGCGCCAGCAGCCAGTCGACAGGGGGTTTGTCACCCCTCCACTTT

V gene: TRBV6-5
J gene: TRBJ1-2
clone size: few
D gene: NA
CDR3 protein: CASSRFTGDGYTF
CDR3 DNA: TGTGCCAGCAGTCGTTTTACAGGAGATGGCTACACCTTC

V gene: TRBV9
J gene: TRBJ1-1
clone size: NA
D gene: TRBD1
CDR3 protein: CASSLGTGGWDTEAFF
CDR3 DNA: TGTGCCAGCAGCCTCGGGACAGGGGGTTGGGACACTGAAGCTTTCTTT

V gene: TRBV28
J gene: TRBJ2-7
clone size: NA
D gene: NA
CDR3 protein: CASSSGDAEQYF
CDR3 DNA: TGTGCCAGCAGTTCGGGGGACGCCGAGCAGTACTTC

V gene: TRBV6-5
J gene: TRBJ1-5
clone size: NA
D gene: NA
CDR3 protein: CASTDGQPQHF
CDR3 DNA: TGTGCCAGCACCGACGGGCAGCCCCAGCATTTT

V gene: TRBV19
J gene: TRBJ1-2
clone size: NA
D gene: NA
CDR3 protein: CASSIGGHNYGYTF
CDR3 DNA: TGTGCCAGTAGTATAGGGGGGCATAACTATGGCTACACCTTC

V gene: TRBV7-9
J gene: TRBJ2-7
clone size: NA
D gene: TRBD1
CDR3 protein: CASSPTGGRSEQYF
CDR3 DNA: TGTGCCAGCAGCCCCACAGGGGGCCGGAGCGAGCAGTACTTC

V gene: TRBV5-1
J gene: TRBJ2-1
clone size: NA
D gene: NA
CDR3 protein: CASSSGSMRVNEQFF
CDR3 DNA: TGCGCCAGCAGCTCGGGAAGTATGAGGGTCAATGAGCAGTTCTTC

V gene: TRBV11-2
J gene: TRBJ2-4
clone size: NA
D gene: NA
CDR3 protein: CASSPGVLNIQYF
CDR3 DNA: TGTGCCAGCAGCCCGGGGGTCTTAAACATTCAGTACTTC

V gene: TRBV7-9
J gene: TRBJ2-5
clone size: few
D gene: NA
CDR3 protein: CASSLEGGALQTQYF
CDR3 DNA: TGTGCCAGCAGCTTAGAAGGGGGGGCCCTTCAGACCCAGTACTTC

V gene: TRBV25-1
J gene: TRBJ2-7
clone size: NA
D gene: TRBD2
CDR3 protein: CASSLRGGASYEQYF
CDR3 DNA: TGTGCCAGCAGTCTCCGGGGGGGGGCCTCCTACGAGCAGTACTTC

V gene: TRBV27
J gene: TRBJ2-7
clone size: few
D gene: NA
CDR3 protein: CASSLGYGLTYEQYF
CDR3 DNA: TGTGCCAGCAGTTTAGGATATGGGCTAACCTACGAGCAGTACTTC

V gene: TRBV4-1
J gene: TRBJ2-1
clone size: NA
D gene: TRBD2
CDR3 protein: CASSHQAGNEQFF
CDR3 DNA: TGCGCCAGCAGCCACCAAGCGGGGAATGAGCAGTTCTTC

V gene: TRBV4-1
J gene: TRBJ2-7
clone size: NA
D gene: NA
CDR3 protein: CASSQEGGSYEQYF
CDR3 DNA: TGCGCCAGCAGCCAAGAAGGGGGCTCCTACGAGCAGTACTTC

V gene: TRBV29-1
J gene: TRBJ2-7
clone size: NA
D gene: TRBD1
CDR3 protein: CSVRDRANEQYF
CDR3 DNA: TGCAGCGTCCGGGACAGGGCAAACGAGCAGTACTTC

V gene: TRBV5-6
J gene: TRBJ2-3
clone size: NA
D gene: TRBD1
CDR3 protein: CASSSWGTAITDTQYF
CDR3 DNA: TGTGCCAGCAGCTCCTGGGGGACAGCTATCACAGATACGCAGTATTTT

V gene: TRBV5-4
J gene: TRBJ2-7
clone size: NA
D gene: NA
CDR3 protein: CASSLVDRTYEQYF
CDR3 DNA: TGTGCCAGCAGCTTGGTTGACAGAACCTACGAGCAGTACTTC

V gene: TRBV4-1
J gene: TRBJ2-3
clone size: NA
D gene: TRBD2
CDR3 protein: CASSPSGLAGGLNTDTQYF
CDR3 DNA: TGCGCCAGCAGCCCGTCTGGACTAGCGGGGGGCTTAAACACAGATACGCAGTATTTT

V gene: TRBV4-1
J gene: TRBJ1-2
clone size: once
D gene: NA
CDR3 protein: CASSQVWGGQEGGYTF
CDR3 DNA: TGCGCCAGCAGCCAAGTTTGGGGGGGGCAGGAGGGTGGCTACACCTTC

V gene: TRBV19
J gene: TRBJ2-7
clone size: NA
D gene: NA
CDR3 protein: CATSRVLSYEQYF
CDR3 DNA: TGTGCCACCAGCAGGGTCCTCTCCTACGAGCAGTACTTC

V gene: TRBV11-2
J gene: TRBJ2-1
clone size: few
D gene: NA
CDR3 protein: CASSLGRDTDPFF
CDR3 DNA: TGTGCCAGCAGCTTAGGCCGGGACACGGACCCGTTCTTC

V gene: TRBV7-9
J gene: TRBJ2-1
clone size: once
D gene: TRBD2
CDR3 protein: CASSFLAGGRNEQFF
CDR3 DNA: TGTGCCAGCAGCTTTTTAGCGGGGGGGCGGAATGAGCAGTTCTTC

V gene: TRBV7-9
J gene: TRBJ2-2
clone size: NA
D gene: NA
CDR3 protein: CASSLPRGNTGELFF
CDR3 DNA: TGTGCCAGCAGCCTCCCAAGGGGGAACACCGGGGAGCTGTTTTTT

V gene: TRBV29-1
J gene: TRBJ1-1
clone size: NA
D gene: NA
CDR3 protein: CSVDERLNTEAFF
CDR3 DNA: TGCAGCGTTGATGAGCGATTGAACACTGAAGCTTTCTTT

V gene: TRBV7-9
J gene: TRBJ2-5
clone size: few
D gene: NA
CDR3 protein: CASSLKSLGETQYF
CDR3 DNA: TGTGCCAGCAGCTTGAAAAGCCTCGGGGAGACCCAGTACTTC

V gene: TRBV5-1
J gene: TRBJ1-6
clone size: NA
D gene: NA
CDR3 protein: CASSLEGASNSPLHF
CDR3 DNA: TGCGCCAGCAGCTTGGAAGGGGCTAGTAATTCACCCCTCCACTTT

V gene: TRBV5-6
J gene: TRBJ2-1
clone size: NA
D gene: TRBD1
CDR3 protein: CASSWGQVNEQFF
CDR3 DNA: TGTGCCAGCAGCTGGGGACAGGTCAATGAGCAGTTCTTC

V gene: TRBV18
J gene: TRBJ2-3
clone size: NA
D gene: NA
CDR3 protein: CASSPPSEVYTQYF
CDR3 DNA: TGTGCCAGCTCACCACCGTCGGAGGTCTATACGCAGTATTTT

V gene: TRBV6-1
J gene: TRBJ1-1
clone size: few
D gene: NA
CDR3 protein: CASRVSGGTEAFF
CDR3 DNA: TGTGCCAGCAGGGTCAGTGGAGGCACTGAAGCTTTCTTT

V gene: TRBV6-1
J gene: TRBJ1-1
clone size: NA
D gene: TRBD1
CDR3 protein: CASSATPGTGDTEAFF
CDR3 DNA: TGTGCCAGCAGTGCCACGCCCGGGACAGGGGACACTGAAGCTTTCTTT

V gene: TRBV19
J gene: TRBJ1-4
clone size: NA
D gene: NA
CDR3 protein: CASSTDTLGEKLFF
CDR3 DNA: TGTGCCAGTAGTACGGACACCCTGGGAGAAAAACTGTTTTTT

V gene: TRBV6-6
J gene: TRBJ1-1
clone size: NA
D gene: TRBD1
CDR3 protein: CASSATGGSTEAFF
CDR3 DNA: TGTGCCAGCAGTGCAACAGGGGGAAGCACTGAAGCTTTCTTT

V gene: TRBV11-3
J gene: TRBJ1-5
clone size: NA
D gene: NA
CDR3 protein: CASSLSGDHQPQHF
CDR3 DNA: TGTGCCAGCAGCTTATCGGGGGACCATCAGCCCCAGCATTTT

V gene: TRBV7-9
J gene: TRBJ1-2
clone size: once
D gene: TRBD1
CDR3 protein: CASSIDSSGTGYLSGYTF
CDR3 DNA: TGTGCCAGCAGCATAGATTCGTCAGGGACAGGGTATCTCAGTGGCTACACCTTC

V gene: TRBV5-1
J gene: TRBJ1-3
clone size: NA
D gene: TRBD1
CDR3 protein: CASSFSDRGNTIYF
CDR3 DNA: TGCGCCAGCAGCTTCTCCGACAGGGGCAACACCATATATTTT

V gene: TRBV5-1
J gene: TRBJ1-3
clone size: NA
D gene: NA
CDR3 protein: CASSLTDSGNTIYF
CDR3 DNA: TGCGCCAGCAGCCTGACAGACTCTGGAAACACCATATATTTT

V gene: TRBV7-2
J gene: TRBJ1-1
clone size: few
D gene: NA
CDR3 protein: CASSLDAVEVMNTEAFF
CDR3 DNA: TGTGCCAGCAGCTTAGATGCGGTGGAGGTGATGAACACTGAAGCTTTCTTT

V gene: TRBV4-3
J gene: TRBJ1-3
clone size: NA
D gene: TRBD1
CDR3 protein: CASSYRQGNGNTIYF
CDR3 DNA: TGCGCCAGCAGCTACAGACAGGGTAACGGAAACACCATATATTTT

V gene: TRBV6-1
J gene: TRBJ1-1
clone size: NA
D gene: NA
CDR3 protein: CASSEKGSVGAAFF
CDR3 DNA: TGTGCCAGCAGTGAAAAAGGGTCAGTTGGGGCAGCTTTCTTT

V gene: TRBV7-6
J gene: TRBJ2-7
clone size: NA
D gene: TRBD1
CDR3 protein: CASSQWGQGDDEQYF
CDR3 DNA: TGTGCCAGCAGCCAGTGGGGACAGGGCGATGACGAGCAGTACTTC